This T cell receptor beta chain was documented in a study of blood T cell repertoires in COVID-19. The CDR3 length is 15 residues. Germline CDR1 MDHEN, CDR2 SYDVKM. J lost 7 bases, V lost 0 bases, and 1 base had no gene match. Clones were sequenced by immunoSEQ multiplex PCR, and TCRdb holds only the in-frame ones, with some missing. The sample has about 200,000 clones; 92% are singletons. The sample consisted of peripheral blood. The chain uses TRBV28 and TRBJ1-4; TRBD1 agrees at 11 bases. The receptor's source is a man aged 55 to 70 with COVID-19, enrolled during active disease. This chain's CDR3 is CASSLWGQGGEKLFF. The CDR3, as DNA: TGTGCCAGCAGTTTATGGGGACAGGGGGGTGAAAAACTGTTTTTT. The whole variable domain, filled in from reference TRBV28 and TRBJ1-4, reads DVKVTQSSRYLVKRTGEKVFLECVQDMDHENMFWYRQDPGLGLRLIYFSYDVKMKEKGDIPEGYSVSREKKERFSLILESASTNQTSMYLCASSLWGQGGEKLFFGSGTQLSVL.